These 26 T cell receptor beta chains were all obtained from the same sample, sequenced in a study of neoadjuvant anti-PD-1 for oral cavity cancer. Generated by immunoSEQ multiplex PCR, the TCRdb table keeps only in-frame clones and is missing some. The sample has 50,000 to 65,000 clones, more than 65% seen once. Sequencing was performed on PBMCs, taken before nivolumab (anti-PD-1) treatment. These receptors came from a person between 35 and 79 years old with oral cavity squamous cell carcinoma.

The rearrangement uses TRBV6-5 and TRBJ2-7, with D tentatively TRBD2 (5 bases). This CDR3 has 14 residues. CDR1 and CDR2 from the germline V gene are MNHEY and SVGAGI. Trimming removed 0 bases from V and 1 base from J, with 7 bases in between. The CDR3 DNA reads TGTGCCAGCAGTTACTCAAGCGGATCCTACGAGCAGTACTTC. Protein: CASSYSSGSYEQYF.

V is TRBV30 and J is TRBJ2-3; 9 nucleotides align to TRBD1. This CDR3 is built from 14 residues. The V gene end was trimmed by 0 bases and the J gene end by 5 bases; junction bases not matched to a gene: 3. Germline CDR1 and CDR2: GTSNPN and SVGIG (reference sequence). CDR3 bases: TGTGCCTGGAGTGTAGACAGGGGGAGAGATACGCAGTATTTT. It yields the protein CAWSVDRGRDTQYF.

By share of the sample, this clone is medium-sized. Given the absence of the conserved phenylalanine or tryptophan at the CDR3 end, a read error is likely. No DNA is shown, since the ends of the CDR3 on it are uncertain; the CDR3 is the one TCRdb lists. CDR3 residues: CASSRWDGRNCN. The rearrangement joins TRBV12-1 to TRBJ1-2. TRBV12-1 is a documented pseudogene. The CDR3 is 12 amino acids long, termini counted.

CDR3 sequence (DNA): TGTGCCAGCAGCACCTCTCGGACAGGGAATGAGCAGTTCTTC. Its translation: CASSTSRTGNEQFF. The genes are TRBV7-3 and TRBJ2-1; 8 bases line up with TRBD1. V was pared by 5 bases and J by 7 bases, with 7 bases of the junction left unmatched. CDR3 size: 14 residues. Per the germline V gene, CDR1 is SGHTA and CDR2 is FQGTGA.

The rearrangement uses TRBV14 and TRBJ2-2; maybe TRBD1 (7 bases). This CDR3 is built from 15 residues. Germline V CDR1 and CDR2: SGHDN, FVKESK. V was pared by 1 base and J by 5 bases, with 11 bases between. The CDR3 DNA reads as TGTGCCAGCAGCCAAGCAGCAGGGGGGACCGGGGAGCTGTTTTTT. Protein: CASSQAAGGTGELFF.

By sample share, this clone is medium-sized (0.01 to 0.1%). The CDR3 spells CASSLDGANYGYTF. The CDR3 DNA reads as TGTGCCAGCAGTTTAGACGGGGCTAACTATGGCTACACCTTC. The rearrangement links TRBV27 to TRBJ1-2, with no clear D. Germline lookup yields CDR1 MNHEY and CDR2 SMNVEV (reference sequence). The length of the CDR3 is 14 residues. With 2 bases removed from V and 0 bases from J, the gap between germline ends came to 7 bases.

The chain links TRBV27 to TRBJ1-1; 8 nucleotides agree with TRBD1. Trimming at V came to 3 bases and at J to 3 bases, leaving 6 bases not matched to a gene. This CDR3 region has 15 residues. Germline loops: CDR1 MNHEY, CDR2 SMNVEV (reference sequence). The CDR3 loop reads CASSFFNRGYTEAFF. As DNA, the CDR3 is TGTGCCAGCAGTTTTTTTAACAGGGGGTACACTGAAGCTTTCTTT.

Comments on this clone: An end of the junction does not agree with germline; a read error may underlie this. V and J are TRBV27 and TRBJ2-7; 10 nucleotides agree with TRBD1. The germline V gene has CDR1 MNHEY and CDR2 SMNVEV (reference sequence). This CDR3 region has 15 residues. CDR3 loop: CASSLSTGGGYEQYF. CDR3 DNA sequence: TGTGCCAGCAGTCTATCGACAGGGGGCGGCTACGAGCAGTACTTC.

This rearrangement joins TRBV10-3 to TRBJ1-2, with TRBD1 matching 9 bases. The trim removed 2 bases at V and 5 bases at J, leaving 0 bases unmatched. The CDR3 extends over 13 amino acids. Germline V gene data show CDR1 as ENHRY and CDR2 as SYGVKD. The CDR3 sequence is CAISEDRGYGYTF. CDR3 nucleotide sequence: TGTGCCATCAGTGAGGACAGGGGGTATGGCTACACCTTC.

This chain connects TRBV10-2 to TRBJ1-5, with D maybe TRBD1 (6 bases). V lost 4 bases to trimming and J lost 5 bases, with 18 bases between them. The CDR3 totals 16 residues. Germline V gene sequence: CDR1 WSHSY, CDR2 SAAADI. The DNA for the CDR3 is TGCGCCAGCAGTGGGTGGGGAGGGGGATCGGATCAGCCCCAGCATTTT. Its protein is CASSGWGGGSDQPQHF.

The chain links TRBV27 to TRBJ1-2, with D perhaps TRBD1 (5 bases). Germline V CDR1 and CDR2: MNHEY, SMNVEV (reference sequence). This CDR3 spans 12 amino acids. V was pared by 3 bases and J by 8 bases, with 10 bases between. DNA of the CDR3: TGTGCCAGCAGTTTCGAGGGGCGCGGCTACACCTTC. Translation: CASSFEGRGYTF.

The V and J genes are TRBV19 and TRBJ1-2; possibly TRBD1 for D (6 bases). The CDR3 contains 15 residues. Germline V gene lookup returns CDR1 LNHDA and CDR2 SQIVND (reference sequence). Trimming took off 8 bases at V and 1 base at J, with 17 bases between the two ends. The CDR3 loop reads CASVDRNLVNYGYTF. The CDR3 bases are TGTGCCAGTGTTGACAGGAACCTAGTTAACTATGGCTACACCTTC. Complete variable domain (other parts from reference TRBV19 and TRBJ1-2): DGGITQSPKYLFRKEGQNVTLSCEQNLNHDAMYWYRQDPGQGLRLIYYSQIVNDFQKGDIAEGYSVSREKKESFPLTVTSAQKNPTAFYLCASVDRNLVNYGYTFGSGTRLTVV.

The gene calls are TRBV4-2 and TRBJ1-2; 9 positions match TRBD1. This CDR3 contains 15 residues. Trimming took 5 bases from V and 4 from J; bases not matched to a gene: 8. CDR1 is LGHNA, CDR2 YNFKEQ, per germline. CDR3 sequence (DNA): TGTGCCAGCAGCGACGCACAGGGGGCAATCTATGGCTACACCTTC. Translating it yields CASSDAQGAIYGYTF.

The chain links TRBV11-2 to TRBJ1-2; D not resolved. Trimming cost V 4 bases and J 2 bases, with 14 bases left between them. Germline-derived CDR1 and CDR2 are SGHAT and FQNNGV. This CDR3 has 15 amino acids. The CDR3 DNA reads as TGTGCCAGCAGCTCCCTCAGAGCTATGAACTATGGCTACACCTTC. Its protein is CASSSLRAMNYGYTF.

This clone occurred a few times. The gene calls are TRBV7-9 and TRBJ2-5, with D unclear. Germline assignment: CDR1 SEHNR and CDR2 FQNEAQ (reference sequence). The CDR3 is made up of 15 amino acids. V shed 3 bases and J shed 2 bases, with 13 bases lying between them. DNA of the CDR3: TGTGCCAGCAGCTTCCTAGGGCGCTTTCAAGAGACCCAGTACTTC. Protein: CASSFLGRFQETQYF.

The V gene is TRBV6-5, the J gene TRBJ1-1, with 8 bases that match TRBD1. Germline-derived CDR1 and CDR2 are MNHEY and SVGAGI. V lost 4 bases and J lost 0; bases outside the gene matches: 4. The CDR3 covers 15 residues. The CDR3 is CASSLGQGMNTEAFF. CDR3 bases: TGTGCCAGCAGTTTAGGACAGGGAATGAACACTGAAGCTTTCTTT.

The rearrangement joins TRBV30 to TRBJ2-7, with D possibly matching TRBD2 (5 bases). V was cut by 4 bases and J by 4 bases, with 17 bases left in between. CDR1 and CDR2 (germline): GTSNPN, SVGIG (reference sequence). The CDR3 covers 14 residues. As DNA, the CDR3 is TGTGCCTGGAATCCCGGTGGGAGAGGGTACGAGCAGTACTTC. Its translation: CAWNPGGRGYEQYF.

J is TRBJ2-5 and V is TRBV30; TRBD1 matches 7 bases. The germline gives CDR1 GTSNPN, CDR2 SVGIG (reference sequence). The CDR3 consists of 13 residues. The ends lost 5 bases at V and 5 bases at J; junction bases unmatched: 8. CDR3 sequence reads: CAWAQGFGETQYF. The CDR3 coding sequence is TGTGCCTGGGCACAGGGGTTTGGTGAGACCCAGTACTTC.

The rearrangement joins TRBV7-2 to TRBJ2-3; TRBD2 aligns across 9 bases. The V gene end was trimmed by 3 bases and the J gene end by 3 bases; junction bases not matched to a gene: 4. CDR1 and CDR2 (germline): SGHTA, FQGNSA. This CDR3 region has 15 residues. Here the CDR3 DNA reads TGTGCCAGCAGCTTCTCGGGACTAGCTACAGATACGCAGTATTTT. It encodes CASSFSGLATDTQYF.

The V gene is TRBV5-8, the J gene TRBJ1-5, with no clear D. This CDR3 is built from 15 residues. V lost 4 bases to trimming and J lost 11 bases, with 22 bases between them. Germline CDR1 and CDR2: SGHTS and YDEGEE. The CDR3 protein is CASSVTTQVIGAQHF. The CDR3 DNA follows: TGTGCCAGCAGCGTGACAACGCAGGTAATTGGAGCCCAGCATTTT. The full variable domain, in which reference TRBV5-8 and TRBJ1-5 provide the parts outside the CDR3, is EAGVTQSPTHLIKTRGQQATLRCSPISGHTSVYWYQQALGLGLQFLLWYDEGEERNRGNFPPRFSGRQFPNYSSELNVNALELEDSALYLCASSVTTQVIGAQHFGDGTRLSIL.

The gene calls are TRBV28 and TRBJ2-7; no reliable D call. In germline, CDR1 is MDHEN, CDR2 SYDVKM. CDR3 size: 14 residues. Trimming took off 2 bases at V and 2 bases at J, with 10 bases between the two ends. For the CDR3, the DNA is TGTGCCAGCAGTTTAGGCACAGTTACCTACGAGCAGTACTTC. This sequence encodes CASSLGTVTYEQYF.

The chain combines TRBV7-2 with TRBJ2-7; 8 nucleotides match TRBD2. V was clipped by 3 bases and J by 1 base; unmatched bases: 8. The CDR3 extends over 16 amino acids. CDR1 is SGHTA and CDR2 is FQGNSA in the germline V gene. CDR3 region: CASSFSGISISYEQYF. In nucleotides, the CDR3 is TGTGCCAGCAGCTTTAGCGGGATTTCAATTTCCTACGAGCAGTACTTC.

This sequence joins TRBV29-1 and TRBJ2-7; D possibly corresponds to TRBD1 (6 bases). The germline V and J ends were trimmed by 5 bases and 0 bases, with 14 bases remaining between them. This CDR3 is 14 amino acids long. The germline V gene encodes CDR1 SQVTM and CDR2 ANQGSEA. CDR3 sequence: CSVLTGGGSYEQYF. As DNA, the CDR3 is TGCAGCGTTCTGACAGGTGGAGGCTCCTACGAGCAGTACTTC.

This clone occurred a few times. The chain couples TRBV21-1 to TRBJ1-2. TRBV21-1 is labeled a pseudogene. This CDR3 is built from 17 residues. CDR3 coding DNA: TGTGCCAGCAGCAAAGAGGTTGAAGGACTGCTTAACTATGGCTACACCTTC. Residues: CASSKEVEGLLNYGYTF.

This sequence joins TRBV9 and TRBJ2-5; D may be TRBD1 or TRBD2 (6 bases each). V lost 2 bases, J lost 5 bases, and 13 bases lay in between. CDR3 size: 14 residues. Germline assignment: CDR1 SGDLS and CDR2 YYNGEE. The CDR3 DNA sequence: TGTGCCAGCAGCGTTCGACCGGGGGCTGAGACCCAGTACTTC. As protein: CASSVRPGAETQYF.

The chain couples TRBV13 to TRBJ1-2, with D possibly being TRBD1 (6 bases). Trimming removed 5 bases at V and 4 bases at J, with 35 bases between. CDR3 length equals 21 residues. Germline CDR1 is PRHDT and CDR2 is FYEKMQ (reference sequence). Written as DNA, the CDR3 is TGTGCCAGCAGCCCGGAATGGGGTGTTGGGGACATGAACCTCTCTCCCTATGGCTACACCTTC. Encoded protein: CASSPEWGVGDMNLSPYGYTF.